This T cell receptor beta chain was identified during a study of blood T cell repertoires in COVID-19. Measured with immunoSEQ multiplex PCR; TCRdb has only the in-frame clones, and not every one. The data hold hundreds of thousands of clones, with around 87% observed a single time. Clinical histories supplied by participants themselves formed the basis of cohort assignment. In the 2 weeks before study entry, exposed participants met a COVID-19 case, which was PCR-confirmed or clinician-diagnosed. The CDR3 runs to 16 residues. Germline trimming cut 3 bases from V and 5 bases from J; bases unmatched to any gene: 6. The V gene's germline CDR1 is PRHDT and CDR2 FYEKMQ (reference sequence).

This receptor was identified in a man between 25 and 39 years old who had been exposed to COVID-19. This chain links TRBV13 with TRBJ2-1; 11 bases align to TRBD2. The source material was PBMCs or T cells enriched from blood (not recorded which). The CDR3 nucleotides are TGTGCCAGCAGCTTGGAACTAGCGGGGGTGAACAATGAGCAGTTCTTC. Protein sequence: CASSLELAGVNNEQFF.